This T cell receptor (beta chain) was identified in a study of OX40 agonist ivuxolimab in advanced cancers. The junction had 10 bases not matched to a gene; V was cut back by 1 base and J by 6 bases. The germline V gene has CDR1 SGHTA and CDR2 FQGNSA. The CDR3 has 16 amino acids. Assay used: immunoSEQ multiplex PCR; TCRdb lists only in-frame clones, some missing. In the table there are roughly 55,000 clones, 60% to 80% of which are singletons. The TCR originated in an adult with an advanced solid tumor such as melanoma, head and neck, liver or kidney cancer. The sequencing here drew on CD4+ or CD8+ T cells sorted from blood, taken in a trial of the OX40 agonist ivuxolimab. The J gene is TRBJ2-3, the V gene TRBV7-2; 7 bases agree with TRBD1. CDR3 in amino acids: CASSLVGTALSDTQYF. The CDR3 DNA reads as TGTGCCAGCAGCTTAGTCGGGACAGCCCTCTCGGATACGCAGTATTTT.